The sequence of this T cell receptor beta chain was determined in a study of control samples from healthy donors and cancer patients. This CDR3 region has 13 residues. V lost 3 bases and J lost 2, with 10 bases in between. Germline CDR1 reads SQVTM; CDR2 reads ANQGSEA. The table came from immunoSEQ multiplex PCR; TCRdb's copy has only in-frame clones and leaves some out. The sample includes approximately 100,000 clones, roughly 92% of them seen just once. Sequenced sample: blood. This clonotype originated in a human donor in good health. The donor label of this sample is uncertain. V gene TRBV29-1 combines with J gene TRBJ1-1; D gene ambiguous. This CDR3 is CSVDVGVNTEAFF. CDR3 bases: TGCAGCGTTGACGTGGGAGTCAACACTGAAGCTTTCTTT.